The sequence of this T cell receptor (beta chain) was determined in a study of T cell clones after liver transplantation. Study-level information: TCRbeta sequencing after a pre-transplant mixed lymphocyte reaction identified graft-donor-reactive clones, later tracked in post-transplant blood.

The CDR3 is 14 residues long. The germline gives CDR1 LNHDA, CDR2 SQIVND (reference sequence). The ends were cut back, 6 bases at V and 4 bases at J, with 13 bases in the middle. TCRdb keeps only in-frame clones here, not all; method: immunoSEQ multiplex PCR. The sample lists approximately 100,000 clones; about 88% were seen once. This specimen consisted of CD4+ T cells from blood, obtained around 48 months after liver transplant. The TCR sequence derives from a human patient who received a liver transplant. Some T cells may be supplied by the graft donor. The chain is built from TRBV19 and TRBJ1-5, with D perhaps matching TRBD1 (5 bases). This chain's CDR3 is CASSEQGPNQPQHF. Here the CDR3 DNA reads TGTGCCAGTAGCGAGCAGGGTCCAAATCAGCCCCAGCATTTT.